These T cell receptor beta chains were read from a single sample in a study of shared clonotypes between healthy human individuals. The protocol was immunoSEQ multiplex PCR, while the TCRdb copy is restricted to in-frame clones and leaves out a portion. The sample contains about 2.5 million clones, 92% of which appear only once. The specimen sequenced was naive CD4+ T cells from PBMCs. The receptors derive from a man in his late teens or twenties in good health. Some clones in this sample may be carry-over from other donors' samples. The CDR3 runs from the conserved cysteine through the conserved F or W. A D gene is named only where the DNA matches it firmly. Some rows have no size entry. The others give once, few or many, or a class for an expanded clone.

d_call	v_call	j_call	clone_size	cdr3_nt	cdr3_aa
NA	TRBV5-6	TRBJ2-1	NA	TGTGCCAGCAGCCCCAACCTTAGCGGCTCGCAGTTCTTC	CASSPNLSGSQFF
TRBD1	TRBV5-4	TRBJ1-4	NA	TGTGCCAGCAGCCACCCGGGACAGGGGGATGAAAAACTGTTTTTT	CASSHPGQGDEKLFF
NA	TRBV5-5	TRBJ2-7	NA	TGTGCCAGCAGCTCAGCCTCCTACGAGCAGTACTTC	CASSSASYEQYF
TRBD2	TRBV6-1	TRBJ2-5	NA	TGTGCCAGCAGTGGAGGACTAGCGGGAGAGACCCAGTACTTC	CASSGGLAGETQYF
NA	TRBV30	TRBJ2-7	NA	TGTGCCTGGAGTGTAGCAGACGAGCAGTACTTC	CAWSVADEQYF
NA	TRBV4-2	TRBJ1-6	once	TGTGCCAGCAGCCCGACCGGGAGCCTAAGCTCCTATAATTCACCCCTCCACTTT	CASSPTGSLSSYNSPLHF
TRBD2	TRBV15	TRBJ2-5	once	TGTGCCACCAGCAGAACTAGCGGCTACGGGCGGGAGACCCAGTACTTC	CATSRTSGYGRETQYF
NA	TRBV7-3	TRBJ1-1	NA	TGTGCCAGCAGCTCACAGGGTTTCAACACTGAAGCTTTCTTT	CASSSQGFNTEAFF
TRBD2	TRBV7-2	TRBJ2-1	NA	TGTGCCAGCAGCTCGACTAGCCTGTACAATGAGCAGTTCTTC	CASSSTSLYNEQFF
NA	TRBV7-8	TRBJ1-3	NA	TGTGCCAGCAGCTTAGTGTCACAGGCTGGAAACACCATATATTTT	CASSLVSQAGNTIYF
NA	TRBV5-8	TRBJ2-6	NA	TGTGCCAGCAGCCCTGGCTGGGCTGGGGCCAACGTCCTGACTTTC	CASSPGWAGANVLTF
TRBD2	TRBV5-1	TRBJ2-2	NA	TGCGCCAGCAGCTTGGCGGGAGGGCGGAACACCGGGGAGCTGTTTTTT	CASSLAGGRNTGELFF
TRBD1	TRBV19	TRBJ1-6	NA	TGTGCCAGCAGGGACAGGGTCGGCTCACCCCTCCACTTT	CASRDRVGSPLHF
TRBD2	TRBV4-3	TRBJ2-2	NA	TGCGCCAGCAGCCAGACGACTAGCGGGTTATACACCGGGGAGCTGTTTTTT	CASSQTTSGLYTGELFF
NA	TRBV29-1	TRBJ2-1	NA	TGCAGCGTTGAAGATTTAGCGGCAAGCTCCTACAATGAGCAGTTCTTC	CSVEDLAASSYNEQFF
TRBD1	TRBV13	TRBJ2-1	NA	TGTGCCAGCAGCTCAACGATACGTGACAGGGGACCCGCGCGCTTCTTC	CASSSTIRDRGPARFF
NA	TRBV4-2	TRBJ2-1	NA	TGTGCCAGCAGCCGAGCACAGGAGGGCCCCTACAATGAGCAGTTCTTC	CASSRAQEGPYNEQFF
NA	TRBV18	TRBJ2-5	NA	TGTGCCAGCTCACCGCTGCGGACCTCGTACCAAGAGACCCAGTACTTC	CASSPLRTSYQETQYF
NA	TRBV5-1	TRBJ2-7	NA	TGCGCCAGCAGCAGGCCGGACGGGTTTGAGGAGCAGTACTTC	CASSRPDGFEEQYF
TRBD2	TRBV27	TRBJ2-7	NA	TGTGCCAGCAGTATCAGGACTAGCGGGATCCACGAGCAGTACTTC	CASSIRTSGIHEQYF
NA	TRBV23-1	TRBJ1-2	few	TGCGCCAGCAGGCCGTGCCGGCTTTCTGGCTACACCTTC	CASRPCRLSGYTF
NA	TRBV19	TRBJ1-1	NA	TGTGCCAGTAGTCATCAGGCAGCTAACACTGAAGCTTTCTTT	CASSHQAANTEAFF